This TCR beta chain was sequenced in a study of T cells in Graves' hyperthyroidism and ophthalmopathy. Background on the study: At the time of initial diagnosis and before any treatment, peripheral blood was collected.

Study findings and constraints: The authors' 13 V-J model separated ophthalmopathy from stable hyperthyroidism. Most thyroid clonotypes with frequency above 0.001 were detected in blood.

Over 18 months, lack of ophthalmopathy progression marked Graves' hyperthyroidism as stable. Template material for amplifying TCR beta CDR3 regions consisted of RNA transcripts. HTBI primers were employed in a first-round RT-PCR of the TCR CDR3. TCRdb reprocessed the multiplex PCR reads via MiXCR and lists one record per CDR3 protein. The sample shows about 200,000 distinct CDR3 sequences, roughly 18% of them seen only once. Many counts were recorded for this clonotype. Its matching antigen is unknown. V lost 5 bases and J lost 2; bases outside the gene matches: 8. Germline V gene lookup returns CDR1 MDHEN and CDR2 SYDVKM. The CDR3 consists of 16 residues.

The rearrangement joins TRBV28 to TRBJ1-4; 7 bases match TRBD1. The origin of this receptor is a man aged 50-60 years with Graves' hyperthyroidism. The sequenced sample consisted of blood. The CDR3 is CASSEDRELTNEKLFF. For the CDR3, the DNA is TGTGCCAGCAGTGAAGACAGGGAATTGACTAATGAAAAACTGTTTTTT.